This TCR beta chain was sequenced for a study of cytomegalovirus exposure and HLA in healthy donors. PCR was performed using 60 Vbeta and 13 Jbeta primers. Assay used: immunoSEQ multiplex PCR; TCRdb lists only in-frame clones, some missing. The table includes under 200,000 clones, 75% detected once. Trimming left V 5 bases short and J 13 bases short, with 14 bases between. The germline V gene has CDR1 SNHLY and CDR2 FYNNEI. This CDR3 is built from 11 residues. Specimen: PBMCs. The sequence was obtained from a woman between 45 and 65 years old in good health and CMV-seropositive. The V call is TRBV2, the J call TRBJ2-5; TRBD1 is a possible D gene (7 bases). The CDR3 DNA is TGTGCCAGCAGTTTAGACAGGGAGGTGTACTTC. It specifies CASSLDREVYF.